This is a list of T cell receptor beta chains from one sample in a study of blood T cell repertoires in COVID-19. Assay used: immunoSEQ multiplex PCR; TCRdb lists only in-frame clones, some missing. The table has roughly 97,000 clones, around nine tenths seen once. Sequencing was performed on peripheral blood. All receptors derive from a man between 60 and 75 years old with acute or convalescent COVID-19. Each CDR3 is given with its conserved first and last residue. The D gene is left open where the match is weak. For some rows the clone size is stated as once, few or many, or as a class when expanded; others skip it.

cdr3_aa: CASSLKGGSGTEAFF; cdr3_nt: TGCGCCAGCAGCTTGAAGGGGGGGTCCGGCACTGAAGCTTTCTTT; j_call: TRBJ1-1; v_call: TRBV5-1; d_call: .; clone_size: .
cdr3_aa: CASSPSGTGTYGYTF; cdr3_nt: TGTGCCAGCAGCCCGTCGGGGACAGGGACCTATGGCTACACCTTC; j_call: TRBJ1-2; v_call: TRBV7-2; d_call: TRBD1; clone_size: .
cdr3_aa: CAITAGGPSEQFF; cdr3_nt: TGTGCCATCACAGCGGGGGGGCCGAGTGAGCAGTTCTTC; j_call: TRBJ2-1; v_call: TRBV10-3; d_call: TRBD2; clone_size: .
cdr3_aa: CASSQGPGYGYTF; cdr3_nt: TGTGCCAGCAGCCAAGGCCCGGGCTATGGCTACACCTTC; j_call: TRBJ1-2; v_call: TRBV12-3/TRBV12-4; d_call: .; clone_size: few
cdr3_aa: CASSPRYDSNQPQHF; cdr3_nt: TGTGCCAGCAGTCCCCGGTACGATAGCAATCAGCCCCAGCATTTT; j_call: TRBJ1-5; v_call: TRBV6-5; d_call: .; clone_size: .
cdr3_aa: CASSPNRDSVNTEAFF; cdr3_nt: TGTGCCAGCTCACCCAACAGGGATAGCGTGAACACTGAAGCTTTCTTT; j_call: TRBJ1-1; v_call: TRBV18; d_call: .; clone_size: .
cdr3_aa: CASSHRSRQGSPGYTF; cdr3_nt: TGTGCCAGCAGCCACCGATCTAGACAGGGTTCTCCTGGCTACACCTTC; j_call: TRBJ1-2; v_call: TRBV4-2; d_call: TRBD1; clone_size: .
cdr3_aa: CASSWGQYNEQFF; cdr3_nt: TGTGCCAGCAGCTGGGGACAGTACAATGAGCAGTTCTTC; j_call: TRBJ2-1; v_call: TRBV27; d_call: TRBD1; clone_size: .
cdr3_aa: CASSFGQTDTQYF; cdr3_nt: TGTGCCAGCAGTTTTGGCCAGACAGATACGCAGTATTTT; j_call: TRBJ2-3; v_call: TRBV12-3/TRBV12-4; d_call: .; clone_size: .
cdr3_aa: CASSSSGTSSEQYF; cdr3_nt: TGTGCCAGCAGCTCTTCTGGGACTAGCTCCGAGCAGTACTTC; j_call: TRBJ2-7; v_call: TRBV3-1/TRBV3-2; d_call: TRBD2; clone_size: .
cdr3_aa: CASSANRVYTGELFF; cdr3_nt: TGTGCCAGCAGCGCCAACAGGGTTTATACCGGGGAGCTGTTTTTT; j_call: TRBJ2-2; v_call: TRBV7-9; d_call: .; clone_size: .
cdr3_aa: CASSEFGGLGNEQFF; cdr3_nt: TGCGCCAGCAGTGAGTTCGGGGGGCTGGGCAATGAGCAGTTCTTC; j_call: TRBJ2-1; v_call: TRBV10-1; d_call: .; clone_size: .
cdr3_aa: CASSETGNQPQHF; cdr3_nt: TGTGCCAGCAGTGAGACAGGGAATCAGCCCCAGCATTTT; j_call: TRBJ1-5; v_call: TRBV6-1; d_call: TRBD1; clone_size: .
cdr3_aa: CASSPTGVYGYTF; cdr3_nt: TGTGCCAGCAGTCCTACAGGGGTCTATGGCTACACCTTC; j_call: TRBJ1-2; v_call: TRBV2; d_call: TRBD1; clone_size: .
cdr3_aa: CASSLWAGGREQFF; cdr3_nt: TGTGCCAGCAGCTTGTGGGCGGGGGGGCGTGAGCAGTTCTTC; j_call: TRBJ2-1; v_call: TRBV5-4; d_call: TRBD2; clone_size: .
cdr3_aa: CASSSGTVETSINSPLHF; cdr3_nt: TGTGCCAGCAGCTCGGGGACAGTGGAAACTTCCATTAATTCACCCCTCCACTTT; j_call: TRBJ1-6; v_call: TRBV5-6; d_call: TRBD1; clone_size: once
cdr3_aa: CASKSLLGPQAGYGYTF; cdr3_nt: TGTGCCAGCAAATCCCTGTTAGGACCCCAAGCGGGCTATGGCTACACCTTC; j_call: TRBJ1-2; v_call: TRBV28; d_call: .; clone_size: .
cdr3_aa: CASSLRSSYNEQFF; cdr3_nt: TGTGCCAGCAGTTTGAGAAGCTCCTACAATGAGCAGTTCTTC; j_call: TRBJ2-1; v_call: TRBV27; d_call: .; clone_size: .
cdr3_aa: CASSLEYSGELFF; cdr3_nt: TGTGCCAGCAGCTTAGAATATTCCGGGGAGCTGTTTTTT; j_call: TRBJ2-2; v_call: TRBV11-3; d_call: .; clone_size: .
cdr3_aa: CATSEGGGTGLPKNIQYF; cdr3_nt: TGTGCCACCAGCGAGGGGGGAGGGACAGGGTTGCCCAAAAACATTCAGTACTTC; j_call: TRBJ2-4; v_call: TRBV15; d_call: TRBD1; clone_size: .
cdr3_aa: CASSQGQGGYGYTF; cdr3_nt: TGTGCCAGCAGCCAAGGACAGGGTGGCTATGGCTACACCTTC; j_call: TRBJ1-2; v_call: TRBV3-1/TRBV3-2; d_call: TRBD1; clone_size: .
cdr3_aa: CASSYSNPGISYEQYF; cdr3_nt: TGTGCCAGCAGTTACTCAAACCCCGGGATCTCCTACGAGCAGTACTTC; j_call: TRBJ2-7; v_call: TRBV6-5; d_call: .; clone_size: .
cdr3_aa: CASSGQNYGYTF; cdr3_nt: TGTGCCAGCAGTGGTCAGAACTATGGCTACACCTTC; j_call: TRBJ1-2; v_call: TRBV27; d_call: .; clone_size: .
cdr3_aa: CASISGGKNTEAFF; cdr3_nt: TGTGCCAGCATATCGGGGGGTAAGAACACTGAAGCTTTCTTT; j_call: TRBJ1-1; v_call: TRBV28; d_call: .; clone_size: .
cdr3_aa: CASSLLSGGGEAFF; cdr3_nt: TGTGCCAGCAGCCTGCTTTCAGGGGGCGGTGAAGCTTTCTTT; j_call: TRBJ1-1; v_call: TRBV7-9; d_call: TRBD1; clone_size: .
cdr3_aa: CASSGTASGNTIYF; cdr3_nt: TGTGCCAGCAGTGGGACAGCCTCTGGAAACACCATATATTTT; j_call: TRBJ1-3; v_call: TRBV2; d_call: .; clone_size: .
cdr3_aa: CASKDRRGETQYF; cdr3_nt: TGTGCCAGCAAGGACAGGAGAGGAGAGACCCAGTACTTC; j_call: TRBJ2-5; v_call: TRBV6-5; d_call: TRBD1; clone_size: .
cdr3_aa: CASSPQTGVTNSPLHF; cdr3_nt: TGTGCCAGCAGCCCTCAGACAGGGGTGACTAATTCACCCCTCCACTTT; j_call: TRBJ1-6; v_call: TRBV11-2; d_call: TRBD1; clone_size: .
cdr3_aa: CASSDQGAGEKLFF; cdr3_nt: TGTGCCAGCAGTGACCAGGGGGCCGGGGAGAAACTGTTTTTT; j_call: TRBJ1-4; v_call: TRBV2; d_call: TRBD1; clone_size: .
cdr3_aa: CASSLDLGSATNEKLFF; cdr3_nt: TGCGCCAGCAGCTTGGATCTCGGAAGCGCAACTAATGAAAAACTGTTTTTT; j_call: TRBJ1-4; v_call: TRBV5-1; d_call: .; clone_size: .
cdr3_aa: CAWRRGLSYNSPLHF; cdr3_nt: TGTGCCTGGAGAAGGGGGCTCTCCTATAATTCACCCCTCCACTTT; j_call: TRBJ1-6; v_call: TRBV30; d_call: TRBD1; clone_size: .
cdr3_aa: CAWNQANSYGYTF; cdr3_nt: TGTGCCTGGAACCAGGCGAATTCCTATGGCTACACCTTC; j_call: TRBJ1-2; v_call: TRBV30; d_call: .; clone_size: .
cdr3_aa: CASSIAGTAYNSPLHF; cdr3_nt: TGTGCCAGCAGCATCGCCGGGACAGCTTATAATTCACCCCTCCACTTT; j_call: TRBJ1-6; v_call: TRBV5-4; d_call: TRBD1; clone_size: .
cdr3_aa: CASSILREKGEKLFF; cdr3_nt: TGTGCCAGCAGCATTCTCAGGGAAAAAGGTGAAAAACTGTTTTTT; j_call: TRBJ1-4; v_call: TRBV5-6; d_call: .; clone_size: .
cdr3_aa: CASSPAGAQPQHF; cdr3_nt: TGTGCCAGCTCACCTGCAGGGGCTCAGCCCCAGCATTTT; j_call: TRBJ1-5; v_call: TRBV18; d_call: .; clone_size: .
cdr3_aa: CASSPPGGQGPEAFF; cdr3_nt: TGTGCCAGCAGTCCCCCCGGTGGGCAGGGCCCTGAAGCTTTCTTT; j_call: TRBJ1-1; v_call: TRBV6-1; d_call: .; clone_size: few
cdr3_aa: CASSEWEETEAFF; cdr3_nt: TGTGCCAGCAGTGAGTGGGAGGAAACTGAAGCTTTCTTT; j_call: TRBJ1-1; v_call: TRBV25-1; d_call: .; clone_size: .
cdr3_aa: CSFSGTGAVGYTF; cdr3_nt: TGCAGCTTCAGTGGGACAGGGGCTGTCGGCTACACCTTC; j_call: TRBJ1-2; v_call: TRBV29-1; d_call: TRBD1; clone_size: few
cdr3_aa: CASKGTYRSDTQYF; cdr3_nt: TGTGCCAGTAAAGGGACTTACCGATCAGATACGCAGTATTTT; j_call: TRBJ2-3; v_call: TRBV19; d_call: .; clone_size: .
cdr3_aa: CASSLYGTAQETQYF; cdr3_nt: TGTGCCAGCAGCCTATACGGGACAGCACAAGAGACCCAGTACTTC; j_call: TRBJ2-5; v_call: TRBV5-4; d_call: TRBD1; clone_size: .
cdr3_aa: CASSTGTGTLYGYTF; cdr3_nt: TGTGCCAGTAGTACCGGGACAGGGACCCTTTATGGCTACACCTTC; j_call: TRBJ1-2; v_call: TRBV19; d_call: TRBD1; clone_size: once
cdr3_aa: CASSLRDRAYGYTF; cdr3_nt: TGCGCCAGCAGCTTGAGGGACAGGGCCTATGGCTACACCTTC; j_call: TRBJ1-2; v_call: TRBV5-1; d_call: TRBD1; clone_size: .
cdr3_aa: CASSPRMAGYGYTF; cdr3_nt: TGTGCCAGTAGTCCCAGGATGGCCGGCTATGGCTACACCTTC; j_call: TRBJ1-2; v_call: TRBV19; d_call: .; clone_size: .
cdr3_aa: CATSDLDFYGYTF; cdr3_nt: TGTGCCACCAGTGACTTGGACTTCTATGGCTACACCTTC; j_call: TRBJ1-2; v_call: TRBV24-1; d_call: .; clone_size: .
cdr3_aa: CASSIMANQPQHF; cdr3_nt: TGCGCCAGCAGTATCATGGCCAATCAGCCCCAGCATTTT; j_call: TRBJ1-5; v_call: TRBV5-1; d_call: .; clone_size: once
cdr3_aa: CASSLAHRGDYGYTF; cdr3_nt: TGTGCCAGCAGCTTAGCGCACAGGGGGGACTATGGCTACACCTTC; j_call: TRBJ1-2; v_call: TRBV7-8; d_call: TRBD1; clone_size: .
cdr3_aa: CAISEPRGEGNTEAFF; cdr3_nt: TGTGCCATCAGTGAGCCCAGAGGGGAGGGAAACACTGAAGCTTTCTTT; j_call: TRBJ1-1; v_call: TRBV10-3; d_call: .; clone_size: .
cdr3_aa: CASNKQGVGTEAFF; cdr3_nt: TGTGCCAGCAATAAACAGGGAGTGGGGACTGAAGCTTTCTTT; j_call: TRBJ1-1; v_call: TRBV2; d_call: .; clone_size: .
cdr3_aa: CASSDRNYGYTF; cdr3_nt: TGTGCCAGCAGCGACAGGAACTATGGCTACACCTTC; j_call: TRBJ1-2; v_call: TRBV6-5; d_call: .; clone_size: once
cdr3_aa: CASSSPGRGRGTEAFF; cdr3_nt: TGTGCCAGCAGTTCACCTGGGCGAGGGCGCGGGACTGAAGCTTTCTTT; j_call: TRBJ1-1; v_call: TRBV28; d_call: .; clone_size: .
cdr3_aa: CASMIGETQYF; cdr3_nt: TGTGCCAGCATGATCGGGGAGACCCAGTACTTC; j_call: TRBJ2-5; v_call: TRBV19; d_call: .; clone_size: .
cdr3_aa: CASRKYRGMDEQFF; cdr3_nt: TGTGCCAGCAGGAAATACAGGGGTATGGATGAGCAGTTCTTC; j_call: TRBJ2-1; v_call: TRBV6-5; d_call: TRBD1; clone_size: .
cdr3_aa: CASSSPGTLEKLFF; cdr3_nt: TGTGCCAGCAGCTCCCCCGGGACACTGGAAAAACTGTTTTTT; j_call: TRBJ1-4; v_call: TRBV7-9; d_call: .; clone_size: .
cdr3_aa: CASSLAQQNTEAFF; cdr3_nt: TGTGCCAGCAGCCTGGCACAGCAGAACACTGAAGCTTTCTTT; j_call: TRBJ1-1; v_call: TRBV5-4; d_call: .; clone_size: .
cdr3_aa: CASSQLGGAAYNEQFF; cdr3_nt: TGTGCCAGCAGCCAATTAGGGGGGGCCGCCTACAATGAGCAGTTCTTC; j_call: TRBJ2-1; v_call: TRBV4-2; d_call: .; clone_size: .
cdr3_aa: CSGGKGVGTEAFF; cdr3_nt: TGCAGCGGTGGCAAGGGAGTAGGCACTGAAGCTTTCTTT; j_call: TRBJ1-1; v_call: TRBV29-1; d_call: .; clone_size: .
cdr3_aa: CASSIQGAGYGYTF; cdr3_nt: TGTGCCAGCAGTATACAGGGGGCAGGGTATGGCTACACCTTC; j_call: TRBJ1-2; v_call: TRBV6-6; d_call: TRBD1; clone_size: .
cdr3_aa: CATQSGGYDYGYTF; cdr3_nt: TGTGCCACCCAGTCCGGGGGATACGACTATGGCTACACCTTC; j_call: TRBJ1-2; v_call: TRBV6-5; d_call: .; clone_size: .
cdr3_aa: CAGSDSTETGKTYGYTF; cdr3_nt: TGTGCCGGCTCAGACTCTACGGAGACAGGGAAGACCTATGGCTACACCTTC; j_call: TRBJ1-2; v_call: TRBV19; d_call: TRBD1; clone_size: .
cdr3_aa: CASSRARGASTEAFF; cdr3_nt: TGCGCCAGCAGCCGGGCCCGGGGGGCGAGCACTGAAGCTTTCTTT; j_call: TRBJ1-1; v_call: TRBV5-1; d_call: .; clone_size: .